Sequencing of this TCR beta chain was carried out in a study of blood T cell repertoires in COVID-19. Study-wide context: Acute and convalescent COVID-19 samples came from the United States, Italy and Spain.

This clone was seen a handful of times. V lost 3 bases and J 1 base, leaving 6 bases between the germline ends. CDR3 length: 13 amino acids. Germline V gives CDR1 SGHAT, CDR2 FQNNGV. Under the authors' procedure: Amplifying reference gene primers gave estimates of nucleated cell counts. The protocol was immunoSEQ multiplex PCR, while the TCRdb copy is restricted to in-frame clones and leaves out a portion. From that table come the V and J calls and clone size; the DNA was used to work out D and trimming. Of fewer than 250,000 clones in the sample, approximately 91% were seen once. This clonotype was sampled from a man aged 55 to 70 who had recovered from COVID-19. Sequenced input: peripheral blood. The rearrangement uses TRBV11-2 and TRBJ1-1; D call uncertain. The CDR3 here is CASSLGGNTEAFF. The CDR3 DNA reads as TGTGCCAGCAGCTTGGGAGGGAACACTGAAGCTTTCTTT.